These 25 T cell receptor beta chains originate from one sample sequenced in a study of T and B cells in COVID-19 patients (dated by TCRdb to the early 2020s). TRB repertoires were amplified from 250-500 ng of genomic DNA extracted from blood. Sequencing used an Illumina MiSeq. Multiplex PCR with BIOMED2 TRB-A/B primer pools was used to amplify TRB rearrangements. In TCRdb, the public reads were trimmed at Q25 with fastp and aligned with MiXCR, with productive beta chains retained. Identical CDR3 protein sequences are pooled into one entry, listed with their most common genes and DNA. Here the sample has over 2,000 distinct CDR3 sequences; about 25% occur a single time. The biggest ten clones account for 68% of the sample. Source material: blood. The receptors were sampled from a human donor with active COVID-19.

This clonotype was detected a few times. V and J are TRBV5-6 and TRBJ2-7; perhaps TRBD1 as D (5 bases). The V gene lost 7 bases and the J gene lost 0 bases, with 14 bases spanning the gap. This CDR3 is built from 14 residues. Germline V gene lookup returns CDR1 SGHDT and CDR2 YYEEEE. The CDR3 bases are TGTGCCAGCCTTCCTGGAAGGGGCTCCTACGAGCAGTACTTC. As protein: CASLPGRGSYEQYF.

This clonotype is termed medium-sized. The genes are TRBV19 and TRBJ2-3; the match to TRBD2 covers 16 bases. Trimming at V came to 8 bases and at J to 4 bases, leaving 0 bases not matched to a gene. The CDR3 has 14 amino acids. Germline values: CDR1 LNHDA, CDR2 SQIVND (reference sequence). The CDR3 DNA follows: TGTGCCAGTGGGACTAGCGGGAGGGCAGATACGCAGTATTTT. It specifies CASGTSGRADTQYF.

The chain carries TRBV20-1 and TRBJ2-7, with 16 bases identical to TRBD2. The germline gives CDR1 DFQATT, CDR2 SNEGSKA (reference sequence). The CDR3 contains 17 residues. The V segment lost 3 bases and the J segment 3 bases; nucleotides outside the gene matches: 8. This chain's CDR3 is CSARGTSGRAQSYEQYF. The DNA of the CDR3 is TGCAGTGCTAGGGGGACTAGCGGGAGGGCCCAGAGCTACGAGCAGTACTTC.

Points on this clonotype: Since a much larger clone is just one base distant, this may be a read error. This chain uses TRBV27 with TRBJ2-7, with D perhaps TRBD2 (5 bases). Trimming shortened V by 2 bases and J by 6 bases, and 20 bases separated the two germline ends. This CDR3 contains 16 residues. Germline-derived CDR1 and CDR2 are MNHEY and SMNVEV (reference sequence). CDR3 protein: CASSLRFSWRTAEQYF. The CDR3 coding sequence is TGTGCCAGCAGTTTAAGGTTTAGCTGGAGGACCGCCGAGCAGTACTTC.

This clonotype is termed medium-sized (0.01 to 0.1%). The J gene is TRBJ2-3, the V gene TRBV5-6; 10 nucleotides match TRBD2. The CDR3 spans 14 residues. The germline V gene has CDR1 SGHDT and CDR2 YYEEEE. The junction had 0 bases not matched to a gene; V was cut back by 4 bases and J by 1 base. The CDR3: CASSLAGGTDTQYF. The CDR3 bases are TGTGCCAGCAGCCTAGCGGGGGGCACAGATACGCAGTATTTT.

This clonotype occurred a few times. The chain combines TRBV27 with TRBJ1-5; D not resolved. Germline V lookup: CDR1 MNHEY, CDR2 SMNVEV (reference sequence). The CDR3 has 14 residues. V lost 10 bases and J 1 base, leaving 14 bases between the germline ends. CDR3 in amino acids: CATSLAGSNQPQHF. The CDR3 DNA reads TGTGCCACCAGCCTAGCCGGAAGCAATCAGCCCCAGCATTTT.

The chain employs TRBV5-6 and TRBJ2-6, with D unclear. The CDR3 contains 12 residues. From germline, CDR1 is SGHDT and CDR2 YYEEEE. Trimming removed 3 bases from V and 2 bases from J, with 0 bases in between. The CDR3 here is CASSSGANVLTF. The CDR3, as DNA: TGTGCCAGCAGCTCTGGGGCCAACGTCCTGACTTTC.

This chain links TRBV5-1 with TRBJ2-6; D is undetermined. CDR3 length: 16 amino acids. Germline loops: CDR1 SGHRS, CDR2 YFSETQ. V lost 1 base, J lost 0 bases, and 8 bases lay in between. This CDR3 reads CASSLMGFSGANVLTF. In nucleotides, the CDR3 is TGCGCCAGCAGCTTGATGGGATTCTCTGGGGCCAACGTCCTGACTTTC.

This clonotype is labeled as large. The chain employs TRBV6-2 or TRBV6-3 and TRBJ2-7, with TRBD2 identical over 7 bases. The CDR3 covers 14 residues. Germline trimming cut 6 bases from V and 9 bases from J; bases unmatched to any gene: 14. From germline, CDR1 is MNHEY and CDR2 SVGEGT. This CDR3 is CASRSGTDHLRQYF. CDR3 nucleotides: TGTGCCAGCAGAAGCGGGACGGACCACCTCAGGCAGTACTTC.

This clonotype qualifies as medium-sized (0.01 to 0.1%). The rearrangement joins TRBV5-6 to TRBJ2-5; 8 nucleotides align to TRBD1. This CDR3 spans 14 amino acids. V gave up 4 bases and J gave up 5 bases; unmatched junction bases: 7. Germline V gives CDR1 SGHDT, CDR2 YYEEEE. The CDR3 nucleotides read TGTGCCAGCAGCCTCAGACAGGGGAAGGAGACCCAGTACTTC. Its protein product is CASSLRQGKETQYF. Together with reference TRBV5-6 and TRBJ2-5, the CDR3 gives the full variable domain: DAGVTQSPTHLIKTRGQQVTLRCSPKSGHDTVSWYQQALGQGPQFIFQYYEEEERQRGNFPDRFSGHQFPNYSSELNVNALLLGDSALYLCASSLRQGKETQYFGPGTRLLVL.

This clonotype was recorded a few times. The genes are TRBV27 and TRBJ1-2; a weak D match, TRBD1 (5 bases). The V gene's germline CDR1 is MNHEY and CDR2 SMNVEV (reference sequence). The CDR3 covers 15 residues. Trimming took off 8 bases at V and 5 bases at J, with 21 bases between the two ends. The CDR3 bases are TGTGCCAGCCGAGAAGGGACTTCCAAGGGATATGGCTACACCTTC. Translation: CASREGTSKGYGYTF.

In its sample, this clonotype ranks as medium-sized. CDR3 sequence (DNA): TGTGCCAGCAGCGAGGGACAGTACGAGCAGTACTTC. Encoded protein: CASSEGQYEQYF. The chain joins TRBV5-4 to TRBJ2-7; 7 bases line up with TRBD1. Per germline, CDR1 SGHNT and CDR2 YYREEE (reference sequence). CDR3 length equals 12 residues. V trimming: 4 bases; J trimming: 4 bases; junction bases outside the gene matches: 2.

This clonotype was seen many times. The CDR3 nucleotides read TGTGCCAGCAGGCGGGGGGACCTCAAAAACATTCAGTACTTC. Translating gives CASRRGDLKNIQYF. The chain employs TRBV12-3 or TRBV12-4 and TRBJ2-4; 8 bases are shared with TRBD2. Trimming removed 6 bases from V and 3 bases from J; junction bases left unmatched: 4. The CDR3 covers 14 residues.

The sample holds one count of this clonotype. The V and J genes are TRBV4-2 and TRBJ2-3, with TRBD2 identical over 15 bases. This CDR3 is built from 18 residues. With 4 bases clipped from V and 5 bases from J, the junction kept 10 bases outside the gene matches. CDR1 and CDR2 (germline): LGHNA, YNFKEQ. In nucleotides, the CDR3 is TGTGCCAGCAGCCCGAGGACTAGCGGGAGGGCGGAGGAAGATACGCAGTATTTT. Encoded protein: CASSPRTSGRAEEDTQYF.

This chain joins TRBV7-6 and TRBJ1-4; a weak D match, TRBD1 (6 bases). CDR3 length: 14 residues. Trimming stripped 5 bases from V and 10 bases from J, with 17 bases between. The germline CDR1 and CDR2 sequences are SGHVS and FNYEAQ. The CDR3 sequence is CASSQWGRGGKLFF. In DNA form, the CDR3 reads TGTGCCAGCAGCCAGTGGGGCAGGGGAGGAAAACTGTTTTTT.

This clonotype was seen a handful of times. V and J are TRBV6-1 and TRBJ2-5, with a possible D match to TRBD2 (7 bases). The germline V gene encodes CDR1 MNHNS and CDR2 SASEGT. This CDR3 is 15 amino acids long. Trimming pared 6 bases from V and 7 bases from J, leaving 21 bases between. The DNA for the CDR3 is TGTGCCAGCAGGTCCCTGGGGGGGGGCGGACGGACCCAGTACTTC. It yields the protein CASRSLGGGGRTQYF.

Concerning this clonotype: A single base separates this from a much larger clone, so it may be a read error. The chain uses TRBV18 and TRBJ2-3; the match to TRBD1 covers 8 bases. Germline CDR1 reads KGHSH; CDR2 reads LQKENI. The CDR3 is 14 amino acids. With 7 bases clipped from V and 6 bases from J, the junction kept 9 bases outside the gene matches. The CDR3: CASLINRGTDTQYF. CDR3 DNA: TGTGCCAGCTTAATCAACAGGGGGACGGATACGCAGTATTTT.

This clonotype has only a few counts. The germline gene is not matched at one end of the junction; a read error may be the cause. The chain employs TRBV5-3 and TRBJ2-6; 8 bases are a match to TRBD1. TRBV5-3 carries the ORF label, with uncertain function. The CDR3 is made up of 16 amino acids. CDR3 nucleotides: TGCGCCAGCAGCCAGGGGACAGGTGGTGGGGCCAACGTCCTGACTTTC. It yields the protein CASSQGTGGGANVLTF.

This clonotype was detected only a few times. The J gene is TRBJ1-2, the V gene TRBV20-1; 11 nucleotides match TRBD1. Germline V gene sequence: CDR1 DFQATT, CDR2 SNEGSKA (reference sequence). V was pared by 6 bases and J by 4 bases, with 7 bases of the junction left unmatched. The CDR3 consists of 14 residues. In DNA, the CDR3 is TGCAGTGCGGAAGGGACAGGGGGGTTCTATGGCTACACCTTC. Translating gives CSAEGTGGFYGYTF.

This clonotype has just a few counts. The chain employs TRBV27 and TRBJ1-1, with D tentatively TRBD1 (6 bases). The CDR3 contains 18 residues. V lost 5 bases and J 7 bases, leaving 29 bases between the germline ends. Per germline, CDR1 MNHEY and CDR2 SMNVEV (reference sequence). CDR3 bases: TGTGCCAGCAGTCTTCGGCTCGGGCAGCCGGGTCAGGGGAATGAAGCTTTCTTT. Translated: CASSLRLGQPGQGNEAFF.

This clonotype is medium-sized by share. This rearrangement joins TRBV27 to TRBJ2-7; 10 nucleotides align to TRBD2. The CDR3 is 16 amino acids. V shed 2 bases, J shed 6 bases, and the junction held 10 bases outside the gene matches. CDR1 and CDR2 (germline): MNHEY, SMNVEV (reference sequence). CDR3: CASSLRFSGRTAEQYF. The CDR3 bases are TGTGCCAGCAGTTTAAGGTTTAGCGGGAGGACCGCCGAGCAGTACTTC.

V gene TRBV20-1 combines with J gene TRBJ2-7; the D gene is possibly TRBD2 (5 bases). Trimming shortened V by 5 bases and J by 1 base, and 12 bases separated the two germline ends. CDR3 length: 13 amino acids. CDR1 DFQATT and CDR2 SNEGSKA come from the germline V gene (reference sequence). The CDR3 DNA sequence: TGCAGTGCTTACAAAGCGGATTCCTACGAGCAGTACTTC. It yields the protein CSAYKADSYEQYF.

CDR3 nucleotides: TGTGCCAGCGGTACAGGGGGCATTCACCAGCATTTT. Its translation is CASGTGGIHQHF. The chain employs TRBV12-3 or TRBV12-4 and TRBJ1-5; TRBD1 agrees at 9 bases. The V and J ends lost 8 bases and 12 bases, in that order; junction bases with no gene match: 8. The CDR3 is 12 residues long.

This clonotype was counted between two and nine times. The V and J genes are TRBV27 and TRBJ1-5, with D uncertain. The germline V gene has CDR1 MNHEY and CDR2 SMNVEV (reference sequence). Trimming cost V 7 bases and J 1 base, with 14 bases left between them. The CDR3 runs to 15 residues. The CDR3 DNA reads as TGTGCCAGCACCTTTAGGGCGGACAGCAATCAGCCCCAGCATTTT. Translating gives CASTFRADSNQPQHF.

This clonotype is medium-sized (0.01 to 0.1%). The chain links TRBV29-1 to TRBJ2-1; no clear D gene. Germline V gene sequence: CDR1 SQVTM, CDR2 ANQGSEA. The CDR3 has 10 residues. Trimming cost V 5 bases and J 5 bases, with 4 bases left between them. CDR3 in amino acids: CSVSDNEQFF. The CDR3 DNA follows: TGCAGCGTTTCTGACAATGAGCAGTTCTTC.